Sequencing of this TCR beta chain was carried out in a study of CD8 T cells in Susac syndrome. Study overall: Within the sequenced Susac syndrome patient group, five or six exhibited active disease and fewer than 10 were in remission. At the time of blood draw, patients with Susac syndrome were therapy-naive, receiving corticosteroids, or receiving intravenous immunoglobulin alone.

Reverse transcription used roughly 0.5 to 1 ug RNA and random hexamers. The immunoSEQ assay covered 54 Vbeta and 13 Jbeta segments for CDR3. TCRdb called the immunoSEQ multiplex PCR reads again in MiXCR, with one record for every CDR3 protein. Of hundreds of thousands of distinct CDR3 sequences listed, about 96% were seen once; the top ten hold approximately 0.094%. V lost 5 bases and J 1 base, leaving 6 bases between the germline ends. The CDR3 runs 14 residues. Germline V lookup: CDR1 MNHEY, CDR2 SMNVEV (reference sequence). Negative magnetic isolation gave CD8+ and CD4+ cells; FACS enriched CD8+ TEMRA.

This TCR was sampled from a human donor with Susac syndrome. Sample: CD4+ T cells from PBMCs. J is TRBJ2-6 and V is TRBV27; no firm D call. CDR3: CASSQSSGANVLTF. The CDR3 nucleotides are TGTGCCAGCAGTCAGTCTTCTGGGGCCAACGTCCTGACTTTC. The full variable domain, in which reference TRBV27 and TRBJ2-6 provide the parts outside the CDR3, is EAQVTQNPRYLITVTGKKLTVTCSQNMNHEYMSWYRQDPGLGLRQIYYSMNVEVTDKGDVPEGYKVSRKEKRNFPLILESPSPNQTSLYFCASSQSSGANVLTFGAGSRLTVL.